This T cell receptor beta chain emerged from a study of technical replicates of blood from several donors. Generated by immunoSEQ multiplex PCR, the TCRdb table keeps only in-frame clones and is missing some. The table has around 92,000 clones, about 95% seen once. This CDR3 contains 16 residues. Trimming left V 4 bases short and J 0 bases short, with 13 bases between. Germline loops: CDR1 LNHDA, CDR2 SQIVND (reference sequence). The gene calls are TRBV19 and TRBJ1-3; D gene unclear. This sequence was found in a human donor in good health. Specimen: T cells isolated from PBMCs. CDR3 nucleotide sequence: TGTGCCAGTAGTACCCTCGGACTGCTCTCTGGAAACACCATATATTTT. This encodes CASSTLGLLSGNTIYF.